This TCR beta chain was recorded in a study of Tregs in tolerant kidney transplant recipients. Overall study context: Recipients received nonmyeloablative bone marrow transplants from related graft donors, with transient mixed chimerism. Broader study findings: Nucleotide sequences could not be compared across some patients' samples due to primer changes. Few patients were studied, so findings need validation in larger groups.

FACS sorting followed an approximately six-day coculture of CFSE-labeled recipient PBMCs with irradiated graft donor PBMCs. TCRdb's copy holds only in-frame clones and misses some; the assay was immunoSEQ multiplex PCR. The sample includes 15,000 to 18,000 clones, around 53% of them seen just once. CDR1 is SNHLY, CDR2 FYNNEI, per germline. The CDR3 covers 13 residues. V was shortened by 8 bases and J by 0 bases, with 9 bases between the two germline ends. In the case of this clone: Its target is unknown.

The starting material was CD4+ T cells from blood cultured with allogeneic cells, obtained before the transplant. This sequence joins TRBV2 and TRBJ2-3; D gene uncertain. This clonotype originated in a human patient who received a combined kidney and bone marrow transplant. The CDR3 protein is CASQAESTDTQYF. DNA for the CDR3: TGTGCCAGCCAGGCAGAAAGCACAGATACGCAGTATTTT.